This is a list of T cell receptor beta chains from one sample in a study of T cells in Graves' hyperthyroidism and ophthalmopathy. In TCRdb, the multiplex PCR reads were re-called with MiXCR into one record per CDR3 protein. This table holds about 420,000 distinct CDR3 sequences, roughly an eighth found once. The material sequenced was blood. These receptors were collected from a woman younger than 35 with Graves' hyperthyroidism. Each CDR3 is given with its conserved first and last residue. D genes are given only for firm matches. Size values are once, few and many counts, or a class for expanded clones, and some rows have none.

d_call | j_call | v_call | clone_size | cdr3_aa | cdr3_nt
TRBD2 | TRBJ2-7 | TRBV5-6 | few | CASSLYRTSVYEQYF | TGTGCCAGCAGCTTATACCGGACTAGCGTCTACGAGCAGTACTTC
- | TRBJ2-7 | TRBV28 | few | CASSLSMGFEQYF | TGTGCCAGCAGCTTGTCAATGGGGTTCGAGCAGTACTTC
TRBD2 | TRBJ2-5 | TRBV5-6 | few | CASIKGGSGSLVETQYF | TGTGCCAGCATCAAGGGAGGTAGCGGGAGTTTAGTAGAGACCCAGTACTTC
- | TRBJ2-7 | TRBV27 | - | CASPGSGGLYEQYF | TGTGCCAGCCCTGGTTCCGGAGGACTCTACGAGCAGTACTTC
- | TRBJ2-2 | TRBV30 | many | CAWMGLNTGELFF | TGTGCCTGGATGGGACTGAACACCGGGGAGCTGTTTTTT
- | TRBJ1-5 | TRBV7-2 | many | CASSLVPVNQPQHF | TGTGCCAGCAGCTTAGTACCCGTAAACCAGCCCCAGCATTTT
TRBD1 | TRBJ2-5 | TRBV29-1 | - | CSPLVGQGYGETQYF | TGCAGCCCCCTAGTGGGACAGGGGTACGGAGAGACCCAGTACTTC
- | TRBJ2-1 | TRBV7-2 | many | CASSLGLPNFNNEQFF | TGTGCCAGCAGCTTAGGTCTCCCCAATTTCAACAATGAGCAGTTCTTC
- | TRBJ2-3 | TRBV9 | many | CASSVAGGTADTQYF | TGTGCCAGCAGTGTGGCTGGCGGGACGGCAGATACGCAGTATTTT
- | TRBJ1-1 | TRBV12-5 | - | CASGLGAATEAFF | TGTGCTAGTGGTTTGGGGGCGGCCACTGAAGCTTTCTTT
TRBD2 | TRBJ2-1 | TRBV7-8 | many | CASSAPRLAGVSDEQFF | TGTGCCAGCAGCGCTCCCCGACTAGCGGGAGTGTCCGATGAGCAGTTCTTC
TRBD1 | TRBJ2-5 | TRBV6-1 | many | CASSELTGGTQTQYF | TGTGCCAGCAGTGAACTAACAGGGGGCACGCAGACCCAGTACTTC
TRBD2 | TRBJ2-2 | TRBV15 | few | CATSSPGLAVGGELFF | TGTGCCACCAGCAGCCCCGGACTAGCGGTTGGCGGGGAGCTGTTTTTT
- | TRBJ1-3 | TRBV30 | few | CAWRKTGKRNGNTIYF | TGTGCCTGGAGAAAAACAGGGAAGAGGAATGGAAACACCATATATTTT
- | TRBJ1-1 | TRBV2 | many | CASSGGGTEAFF | TGTGCCAGCAGTGGGGGGGGGACTGAAGCTTTCTTT
TRBD1 | TRBJ1-5 | TRBV27 | many | CASSLVGQYSNQPQHF | TGTGCCAGCAGTTTGGTGGGACAGTATAGCAATCAGCCCCAGCATTTT